Below are 2 T cell receptor beta chains sequenced from a single sample in a study of T cells in Graves' hyperthyroidism and ophthalmopathy. Amplification targeted TCR beta CDR3 regions from RNA transcripts. HTBI primers were the set used in a first-round RT-PCR of the TCR CDR3. TCRdb independently ran MiXCR on the multiplex PCR reads; one entry per CDR3 protein. The sample carries fewer than 450,000 distinct CDR3 sequences, 17% recorded once. The sample consisted of blood. The origin of the receptors is a woman aged 25 to 39 with Graves' hyperthyroidism that later progressed to Graves' ophthalmopathy.

This clonotype was detected ten times or more. The V and J genes are TRBV12-3 or TRBV12-4 and TRBJ2-1, with 8 bases that match TRBD1. The CDR3 has 15 amino acids. V lost 1 base to trimming and J lost 10 bases; unmatched junction nucleotides: 9. This CDR3 is CASSLGQGQVGEQFF. The CDR3 bases are TGTGCCAGCAGTTTAGGACAGGGACAGGTCGGCGAGCAGTTCTTC.

The chain couples TRBV28 to TRBJ2-7; possibly TRBD1 for D (7 bases). In germline, CDR1 is MDHEN, CDR2 SYDVKM. V shed 4 bases and J shed 5 bases, with 18 bases lying between them. The CDR3 contains 15 residues. The CDR3 bases are TGTGCCAGCAGTTCCGGGCAGGGGGGATTAGACGAGCAGTACTTC. Translated: CASSSGQGGLDEQYF.